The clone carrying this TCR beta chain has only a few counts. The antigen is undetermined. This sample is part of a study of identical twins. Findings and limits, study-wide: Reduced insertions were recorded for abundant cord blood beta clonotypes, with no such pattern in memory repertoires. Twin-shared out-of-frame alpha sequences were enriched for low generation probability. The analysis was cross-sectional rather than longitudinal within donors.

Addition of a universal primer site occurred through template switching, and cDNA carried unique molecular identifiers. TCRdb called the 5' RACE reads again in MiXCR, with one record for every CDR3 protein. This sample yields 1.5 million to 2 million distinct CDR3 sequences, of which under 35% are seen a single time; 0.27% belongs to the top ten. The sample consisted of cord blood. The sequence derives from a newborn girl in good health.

CDR3 sequence (DNA): TGCAGTGCTAGAGATCGCGGGAGGAGGGAAGTAGCTTTCTTT. As protein: CSARDRGRREVAFF. The J gene is TRBJ1-1, the V gene TRBV20-1; D not certain. This CDR3 comprises 14 residues. Germline loops: CDR1 DFQATT, CDR2 SNEGSKA (reference sequence). Trimming removed 0 bases at V and 10 bases at J, with 18 bases between.